These T cell receptor beta chains were read from a single sample in a study of radiotherapy plus CTLA-4 blockade in lung cancer. Repertoires were generated with immunoSEQ multiplex PCR, while TCRdb's copy carries only in-frame clones and drops some. This table has around 110,000 clones, more than 80% appearing once. The starting material was peripheral blood, obtained from a patient treated with radiotherapy plus ipilimumab. Receptor source: a human donor with non-small cell lung cancer that progressed on radiotherapy plus ipilimumab. Each CDR3 is given with its conserved first and last residue. D genes are given only for firm matches. Some rows mark clone size as missing; the rest say once, few, many or name a class of expanded clone.

j_gene: TRBJ2-7
abundance: NA
d_gene: NA
v_gene: TRBV29-1
CDR3nt: TGCAGCGTACTGCTGACAGACGAGCAGTACTTC
CDR3aa: CSVLLTDEQYF

j_gene: TRBJ2-7
abundance: NA
d_gene: NA
v_gene: TRBV5-4
CDR3nt: TGTGCCAGCAGCTTAAAGAAAGGGGCCCTACCCTACGAGCAGTACTTC
CDR3aa: CASSLKKGALPYEQYF

j_gene: TRBJ2-2
abundance: NA
d_gene: NA
v_gene: TRBV30
CDR3nt: TGTGCCTGGAGTGTAGGAGGGTTCGGGACCGGGGAGCTGTTTTTT
CDR3aa: CAWSVGGFGTGELFF

j_gene: TRBJ1-5
abundance: NA
d_gene: NA
v_gene: TRBV7-2
CDR3nt: TGTGCCAGCAGCCAGGGTACCAGCGGGCAGCCCCAGCATTTT
CDR3aa: CASSQGTSGQPQHF

j_gene: TRBJ2-3
abundance: NA
d_gene: TRBD1
v_gene: TRBV6-1
CDR3nt: TGTGCCAGCAGTGTCCTCCGGGACAGGGACCCAAGCACAGATACGCAGTATTTT
CDR3aa: CASSVLRDRDPSTDTQYF

j_gene: TRBJ2-2
abundance: NA
d_gene: TRBD2
v_gene: TRBV7-8
CDR3nt: TGTGCCAGCAGCCGATCTAGCGGGAGAGAAGTCGGGGAGCTGTTTTTT
CDR3aa: CASSRSSGREVGELFF

j_gene: TRBJ2-7
abundance: NA
d_gene: NA
v_gene: TRBV19
CDR3nt: TGTGCCAGTAGCCTGGCAGCAGGGCAGTACGAGCAGTACTTC
CDR3aa: CASSLAAGQYEQYF

j_gene: TRBJ1-1
abundance: NA
d_gene: TRBD1
v_gene: TRBV10-3
CDR3nt: TGTGCCATCACAGGGGGGCATGACACTGAAGCTTTCTTT
CDR3aa: CAITGGHDTEAFF

j_gene: TRBJ1-3
abundance: NA
d_gene: NA
v_gene: TRBV20-1
CDR3nt: TGCAGTGCTAGCCTTGGAAACACCATATATTTT
CDR3aa: CSASLGNTIYF

j_gene: TRBJ2-2
abundance: NA
d_gene: NA
v_gene: TRBV4-2
CDR3nt: TGTGCCAGCAGCCAAAAGGTCGGCGGGTGGGACACCGGGGAGCTGTTTTTT
CDR3aa: CASSQKVGGWDTGELFF

j_gene: TRBJ2-5
abundance: NA
d_gene: NA
v_gene: TRBV5-1
CDR3nt: TGCGCCAGCAGCCCTCAGGATAGCCGGGAGACCCAGTACTTC
CDR3aa: CASSPQDSRETQYF

j_gene: TRBJ2-1
abundance: NA
d_gene: NA
v_gene: TRBV6-5
CDR3nt: TGTGCCAGCAGTTTCCGGACCTCCTACAATGAGCAGTTCTTC
CDR3aa: CASSFRTSYNEQFF

j_gene: TRBJ2-3
abundance: once
d_gene: TRBD1
v_gene: TRBV5-1
CDR3nt: TGCGCCAGCAGGGCCGGACAGGTCCCCCGAGATACGCAGTATTTT
CDR3aa: CASRAGQVPRDTQYF

j_gene: TRBJ2-5
abundance: NA
d_gene: NA
v_gene: TRBV9
CDR3nt: TGTGCCAGCAGCGTGGGCCAAGAGACCCAGTACTTC
CDR3aa: CASSVGQETQYF

j_gene: TRBJ1-3
abundance: NA
d_gene: NA
v_gene: TRBV15
CDR3nt: TGTGCCACCAGCAGAGCGGGGTTGGTGGGTGGAAACACCATATATTTT
CDR3aa: CATSRAGLVGGNTIYF

j_gene: TRBJ2-5
abundance: NA
d_gene: NA
v_gene: TRBV5-1
CDR3nt: TGCGCCAGCAGCGCCTCGGACAGGGAGGGAACCACCCAGTACTTC
CDR3aa: CASSASDREGTTQYF

j_gene: TRBJ2-3
abundance: NA
d_gene: TRBD2
v_gene: TRBV5-1
CDR3nt: TGCGCCAGCAGCGCTGGGACTAGCGAGAGCACAGATACGCAGTATTTT
CDR3aa: CASSAGTSESTDTQYF

j_gene: TRBJ2-1
abundance: NA
d_gene: NA
v_gene: TRBV5-8
CDR3nt: TGTGCCAGCAGCTTCGTCAGGGGCAGCTACAATGAGCAGTTCTTC
CDR3aa: CASSFVRGSYNEQFF

j_gene: TRBJ1-3
abundance: NA
d_gene: NA
v_gene: TRBV18
CDR3nt: TGTGCCAGCTCCCTCGATGGAAACACCATATATTTT
CDR3aa: CASSLDGNTIYF

j_gene: TRBJ1-1
abundance: NA
d_gene: NA
v_gene: TRBV30
CDR3nt: TGTGCCTGGAGTGGACAGAACACTGAAGCTTTCTTT
CDR3aa: CAWSGQNTEAFF

j_gene: TRBJ2-2
abundance: NA
d_gene: TRBD2
v_gene: TRBV5-1
CDR3nt: TGCGCCACCAGGCCTGAACTAGCGGGAGCCGGGGAGCTGTTTTTT
CDR3aa: CATRPELAGAGELFF

j_gene: TRBJ1-1
abundance: NA
d_gene: NA
v_gene: TRBV2
CDR3nt: TGTGCCAGCAGGGGGGGACGCACTGAAGCTTTCTTT
CDR3aa: CASRGGRTEAFF

j_gene: TRBJ2-2
abundance: NA
d_gene: TRBD2
v_gene: TRBV7-3
CDR3nt: TGTGCCAGCAGCTCGGGAAGCGGGAGGGCCCGCGGGGAGCTGTTTTTT
CDR3aa: CASSSGSGRARGELFF

j_gene: TRBJ2-1
abundance: NA
d_gene: NA
v_gene: TRBV10-1
CDR3nt: TGCGCCAGCAGTGATAGCTCAGGGGTACCCAATGAGCAGTTCTTC
CDR3aa: CASSDSSGVPNEQFF

j_gene: TRBJ1-1
abundance: NA
d_gene: NA
v_gene: TRBV7-6
CDR3nt: TGTGCCAGCAGCTTAGGCGAAGGCAGTAAAGCTTTCTTT
CDR3aa: CASSLGEGSKAFF

j_gene: TRBJ2-7
abundance: once
d_gene: NA
v_gene: TRBV6-5
CDR3nt: TGTGCCAGCAGGGTTAGAGGGTTTAAGGACGAGCAGTACTTC
CDR3aa: CASRVRGFKDEQYF